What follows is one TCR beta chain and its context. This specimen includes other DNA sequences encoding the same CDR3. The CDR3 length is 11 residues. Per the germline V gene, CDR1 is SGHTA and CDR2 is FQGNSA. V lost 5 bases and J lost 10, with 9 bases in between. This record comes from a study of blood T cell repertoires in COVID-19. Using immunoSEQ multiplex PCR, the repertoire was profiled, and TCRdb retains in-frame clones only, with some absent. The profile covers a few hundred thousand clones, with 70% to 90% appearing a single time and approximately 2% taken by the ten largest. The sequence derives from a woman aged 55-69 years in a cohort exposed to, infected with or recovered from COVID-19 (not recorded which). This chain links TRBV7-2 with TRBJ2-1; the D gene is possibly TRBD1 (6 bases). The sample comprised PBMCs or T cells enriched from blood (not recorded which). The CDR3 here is CASSPGQEQFF. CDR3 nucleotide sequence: TGTGCCAGCAGCCCAGGACAGGAGCAGTTCTTC.